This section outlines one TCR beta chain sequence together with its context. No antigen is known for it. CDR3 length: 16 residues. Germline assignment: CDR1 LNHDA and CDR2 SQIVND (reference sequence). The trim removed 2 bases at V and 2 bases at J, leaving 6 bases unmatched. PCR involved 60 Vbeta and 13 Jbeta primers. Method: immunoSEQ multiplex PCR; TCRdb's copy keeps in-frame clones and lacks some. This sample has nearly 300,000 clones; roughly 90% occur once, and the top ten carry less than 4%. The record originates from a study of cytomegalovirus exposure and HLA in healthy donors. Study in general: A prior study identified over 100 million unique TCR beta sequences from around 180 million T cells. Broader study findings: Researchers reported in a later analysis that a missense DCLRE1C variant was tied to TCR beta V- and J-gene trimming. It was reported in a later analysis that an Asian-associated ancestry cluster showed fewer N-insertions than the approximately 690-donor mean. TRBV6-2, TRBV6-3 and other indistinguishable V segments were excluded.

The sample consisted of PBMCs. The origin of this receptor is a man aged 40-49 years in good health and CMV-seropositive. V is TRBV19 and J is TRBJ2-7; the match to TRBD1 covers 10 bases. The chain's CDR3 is CASSIRGTGVPYEQYF. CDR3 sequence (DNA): TGTGCCAGTAGTATACGGGGGACAGGGGTACCCTACGAGCAGTACTTC.